The 28 T cell receptor beta chains reported below all come from one sample, sequenced in a study of cytomegalovirus exposure and HLA in healthy donors. Use of 60 Vbeta and 13 Jbeta primers characterized the PCR. Libraries were prepared by immunoSEQ multiplex PCR; TCRdb keeps only in-frame clonotypes and omits some of them. In the table there are some 87,000 clones, about 78% of which are singletons. The sequenced sample consisted of PBMCs. The source is a man aged 18 to 29 in good health and CMV-seropositive.

The rearrangement links TRBV5-4 to TRBJ2-5; D is unresolved. Germline CDR1 is SGHNT and CDR2 is YYREEE (reference sequence). The CDR3 spans 13 residues. Trimming removed 5 bases at V and 8 bases at J, with 16 bases between. CDR3 coding DNA: TGTGCCAGCAGGCCCCCGGAGAGTCTAACCCAGTACTTC. Encoded protein: CASRPPESLTQYF. The full variable domain, rest sourced from reference TRBV5-4 and TRBJ2-5, is ETGVTQSPTHLIKTRGQQVTLRCSSQSGHNTVSWYQQALGQGPQFIFQYYREEENGRGNFPPRFSGLQFPNYSSELNVNALELDDSALYLCASRPPESLTQYFGPGTRLLVL.

The chain uses TRBV28 and TRBJ2-7; possibly TRBD2 for D (6 bases). The CDR3 is 12 residues long. Trimming stripped 7 bases from V and 8 bases from J, with 15 bases between. Germline assignment: CDR1 MDHEN and CDR2 SYDVKM. Written as DNA, the CDR3 is TGTGCCAGCACCTCGACTAGTTCCAAGCAGTACTTC. This translates into CASTSTSSKQYF.

This clone showed up just once. The chain uses TRBV4-2 and TRBJ1-2, with D maybe TRBD1 (5 bases). The length of the CDR3 is 13 residues. Germline CDR1 reads LGHNA; CDR2 reads YNFKEQ. Trimming cost V 1 base and J 7 bases, with 10 bases left between them. CDR3 bases: TGTGCCAGCAGCCAAGGGGGGGTAGGTGGCTACACCTTC. Its protein is CASSQGGVGGYTF.

This clone was detected once. In DNA, the CDR3 is TGTGCCAGCAGTCCCACGGACTTCCCGAACACTGAAGCTTTCTTT. This translates into CASSPTDFPNTEAFF. The chain employs TRBV2 and TRBJ1-1; no firm D call. V lost 5 bases to trimming and J lost 1 base, with 14 bases between them. The CDR3 extends over 15 amino acids. Germline V lookup: CDR1 SNHLY, CDR2 FYNNEI.

The chain has TRBV29-1 and TRBJ2-1; D perhaps matches TRBD2 (6 bases). Germline V gene sequence: CDR1 SQVTM, CDR2 ANQGSEA. The V end was cut by 3 bases, the J end by 6 bases, with 15 bases between. There are 14 residues in the CDR3. The CDR3 DNA follows: TGCAGCGTTGAGCGGGACGGTTTGGCCAATGAGCAGTTCTTC. Its translation is CSVERDGLANEQFF.

This chain connects TRBV7-3 to TRBJ1-5, with a tentative D call TRBD1 (5 bases). The CDR3 extends over 13 amino acids. The V gene lost 5 bases and the J gene lost 5 bases, with 10 bases spanning the gap. CDR1 is SGHTA and CDR2 is FQGTGA in the germline V gene. The DNA for the CDR3 is TGTGCCAGCAGCCCCGACAGCGATCAGCCCCAGCATTTT. Translation gives CASSPDSDQPQHF. Complete variable domain (other parts from reference TRBV7-3 and TRBJ1-5): GAGVSQTPSNKVTEKGKYVELRCDPISGHTALYWYRQSLGQGPEFLIYFQGTGAADDSGLPNDRFFAVRPEGSVSTLKIQRTERGDSAVYLCASSPDSDQPQHFGDGTRLSIL.

This chain uses TRBV9 with TRBJ2-7; TRBD1 agrees at 10 bases. The V and J ends lost 2 bases and 6 bases, in that order; junction bases with no gene match: 11. The CDR3 consists of 16 residues. CDR1 is SGDLS, CDR2 YYNGEE, per germline. The CDR3 protein is CASSVAWGQGIGEQYF. The CDR3 DNA reads TGTGCCAGCAGCGTCGCCTGGGGACAGGGGATCGGCGAGCAGTACTTC.

The chain employs TRBV5-1 and TRBJ2-1; possibly TRBD2 for D (6 bases). This CDR3 spans 14 amino acids. V was pared by 7 bases and J by 6 bases, with 17 bases between. The germline gives CDR1 SGHRS, CDR2 YFSETQ. Written as DNA, the CDR3 is TGCGCCAGCGGACCAGCGGCGGGAATCAATGAGCAGTTCTTC. It translates to CASGPAAGINEQFF.

The chain has TRBV5-4 and TRBJ2-7; weak D call: TRBD2 (7 bases). This CDR3 contains 17 residues. The ends were cut back, 5 bases at V and 2 bases at J, with 23 bases in the middle. Looked up from germline, CDR1 is SGHNT and CDR2 is YYREEE (reference sequence). CDR3 residues: CASSQGGSGKLTYEQYF. The CDR3, as DNA: TGTGCCAGCAGTCAAGGGGGGAGCGGGAAACTAACCTACGAGCAGTACTTC.

This chain links TRBV15 with TRBJ2-1; tentatively, D is TRBD2 (6 bases). Looked up from germline, CDR1 is LNHNV and CDR2 is YYDKDF (reference sequence). Deletions cut 1 base from V and 9 bases from J, with 7 bases between. There are 12 residues in the CDR3. CDR3 sequence: CATSRGGGEQFF. The CDR3 DNA sequence: TGTGCCACCAGCAGAGGGGGAGGTGAGCAGTTCTTC.

The chain couples TRBV7-8 to TRBJ1-2, with a tentative D call TRBD1 (5 bases). Per germline, CDR1 SGHVS and CDR2 FQNEAQ. Trimming left V 1 base short and J 4 bases short, with 16 bases between. The CDR3 totals 16 residues. CDR3 sequence (DNA): TGTGCCAGCAGCTTAGGGGCGGGGGGTTACAGCTATGGCTACACCTTC. Protein: CASSLGAGGYSYGYTF.

The chain uses TRBV6-5 and TRBJ1-1; 7 positions match TRBD1. This CDR3 spans 14 amino acids. Germline V gene lookup returns CDR1 MNHEY and CDR2 SVGAGI. V was clipped by 2 bases and J by 10 bases; unmatched bases: 10. This chain's CDR3 is CASSYGPPRGVAFF. The CDR3 bases are TGTGCCAGCAGTTACGGTCCCCCCAGGGGGGTAGCTTTCTTT.

This sequence joins TRBV4-1 and TRBJ1-2; 9 nucleotides match TRBD1. Germline assignment: CDR1 MGHRA and CDR2 YSYEKL. The length of the CDR3 is 14 residues. V lost 8 bases, J lost 0 bases, and 4 bases stayed unmatched. The CDR3: CASGGDRANYGYTF. DNA for the CDR3: TGCGCCAGCGGCGGGGACAGGGCTAACTATGGCTACACCTTC.

This clone has only a few counts. The chain links TRBV5-8 to TRBJ2-7; 11 bases fit TRBD1. Per germline, CDR1 SGHTS and CDR2 YDEGEE. This CDR3 comprises 16 residues. The V gene end was trimmed by 3 bases and the J gene end by 2 bases; junction bases not matched to a gene: 7. CDR3 protein: CASSYRGTGGTYEQYF. For the CDR3, the DNA is TGTGCCAGCAGCTATCGAGGGACAGGGGGGACCTACGAGCAGTACTTC. The full variable domain, in which reference TRBV5-8 and TRBJ2-7 provide the parts outside the CDR3, is EAGVTQSPTHLIKTRGQQATLRCSPISGHTSVYWYQQALGLGLQFLLWYDEGEERNRGNFPPRFSGRQFPNYSSELNVNALELEDSALYLCASSYRGTGGTYEQYFGPGTRLTVT.

The V call is TRBV5-6, the J call TRBJ2-1; 8 bases agree with TRBD2. Germline CDR1 and CDR2: SGHDT and YYEEEE. The V gene end was trimmed by 6 bases and the J gene end by 6 bases; junction bases not matched to a gene: 5. The CDR3 is made up of 13 amino acids. The CDR3 protein is CASTDTSGNEQFF. The CDR3 DNA is TGTGCCAGCACCGATACTAGCGGCAATGAGCAGTTCTTC.

The CDR3 loop is CASWDRYEQYF. The CDR3 coding sequence is TGTGCCAGCTGGGACAGATACGAGCAGTACTTC. This chain uses TRBV2 with TRBJ2-7, with 7 bases lining up with TRBD1. This CDR3 comprises 11 residues. Germline V CDR1 and CDR2: SNHLY, FYNNEI. V trimming: 8 bases; J trimming: 4 bases; junction bases outside the gene matches: 2.

The chain is built from TRBV7-8 and TRBJ1-3; no reliable D call. The CDR3 spans 14 residues. Deletions cut 4 bases from V and 0 bases from J, with 7 bases between. CDR1 is SGHVS, CDR2 FQNEAQ, per germline. The CDR3 DNA sequence: TGTGCCAGCAGCTGGGAGGGCTCTGGAAACACCATATATTTT. Its translation is CASSWEGSGNTIYF.

This chain joins TRBV27 and TRBJ2-1, with 8 bases fitting TRBD2. V shed 6 bases and J 15 bases; nucleotides not matched to a gene: 16. CDR3 size: 14 residues. From germline, CDR1 is MNHEY and CDR2 SMNVEV (reference sequence). The CDR3 sequence: CASRLLAGGDGGFF. The CDR3 DNA follows: TGTGCCAGCAGGCTTCTAGCGGGTGGGGACGGTGGGTTCTTC.

The chain combines TRBV7-8 with TRBJ2-3, with D maybe TRBD2 (5 bases). CDR1 is SGHVS, CDR2 FQNEAQ, per germline. This CDR3 is built from 15 residues. V was pared by 7 bases and J by 4 bases, with 18 bases between. The CDR3 reads CASTPNRGGADTQYF. In DNA, the CDR3 is TGTGCCAGCACCCCCAATCGGGGTGGGGCAGATACGCAGTATTTT.

J is TRBJ1-2 and V is TRBV10-3; 8 nucleotides line up with TRBD1. The V segment lost 9 bases and the J segment 1 base; nucleotides outside the gene matches: 4. Germline CDR1 ENHRY, CDR2 SYGVKD. This CDR3 region has 13 residues. The CDR3 nucleotides are TGTGCCATTACAGGGGGTCTTAACTATGGCTACACCTTC. Translated, it gives CAITGGLNYGYTF.

This rearrangement joins TRBV11-3 to TRBJ2-1; D perhaps matches TRBD1 (5 bases). The V gene's germline CDR1 is SGHNT and CDR2 YENEEA. The CDR3 is 13 residues long. The germline V and J ends were trimmed by 5 bases and 4 bases, with 9 bases remaining between them. CDR3 in DNA: TGTGCCAGCAGCGGTAGGGGTTACAATGAGCAGTTCTTC. Translated, it gives CASSGRGYNEQFF.

This chain joins TRBV4-1 and TRBJ1-5, with 8 bases that match TRBD1. Germline V gives CDR1 MGHRA, CDR2 YSYEKL. Germline trimming cut 5 bases from V and 2 bases from J; bases unmatched to any gene: 14. The CDR3 contains 18 residues. Here the CDR3 DNA reads TGCGCCAGCAGCTCCCGAGCTCTCACGGGACAGGGCAATCAGCCCCAGCATTTT. It codes for CASSSRALTGQGNQPQHF.

This rearrangement joins TRBV18 to TRBJ1-5; D gene uncertain. The V end was cut by 0 bases, the J end by 6 bases, with 9 bases between. CDR1 KGHSH and CDR2 LQKENI come from the germline V gene. This CDR3 comprises 14 residues. Written as DNA, the CDR3 is TGTGCCAGCTCACCACCGGGGAGAGGTCAGCCCCAGCATTTT. It yields the protein CASSPPGRGQPQHF.

The V gene is TRBV27, the J gene TRBJ2-2; D is uncertain. Trimming shortened V by 3 bases and J by 5 bases, and 7 bases separated the two germline ends. The CDR3 spans 13 residues. Germline loops: CDR1 MNHEY, CDR2 SMNVEV (reference sequence). CDR3 region: CASSFETTGELFF. In DNA form, the CDR3 reads TGTGCCAGCAGTTTTGAAACAACCGGGGAGCTGTTTTTT.

The chain links TRBV7-2 to TRBJ1-1; 8 positions match TRBD1. Looked up from germline, CDR1 is SGHTA and CDR2 is FQGNSA. V dropped 5 bases and J dropped 4; count of bases not matched to a gene: 3. CDR3 length equals 13 residues. Here the CDR3 reads CASSQTGGTEAFF. As DNA, the CDR3 is TGTGCCAGCAGCCAAACAGGGGGCACTGAAGCTTTCTTT.

This clone was observed a handful of times. The V call is TRBV5-6, the J call TRBJ1-5, with D hard to call. The germline gives CDR1 SGHDT, CDR2 YYEEEE. V dropped 7 bases and J dropped 4 bases, with 12 bases sitting between them. The CDR3 length is 13 residues. The CDR3 DNA reads as TGTGCCAGCGCTAGAGGATGGAATCAGCCCCAGCATTTT. Translated: CASARGWNQPQHF. Based on the CDR3 plus reference TRBV5-6 and TRBJ1-5, the full variable domain is DAGVTQSPTHLIKTRGQQVTLRCSPKSGHDTVSWYQQALGQGPQFIFQYYEEEERQRGNFPDRFSGHQFPNYSSELNVNALLLGDSALYLCASARGWNQPQHFGDGTRLSIL.

The chain is built from TRBV2 and TRBJ2-1; 8 nucleotides line up with TRBD1. This CDR3 has 15 residues. Unmatched junction bases numbered 10, after V lost 6 bases and J lost 6 bases. Germline-derived CDR1 and CDR2 are SNHLY and FYNNEI. This chain's CDR3 is CASSRTGNRFNEQFF. The CDR3 DNA follows: TGTGCCAGCAGCCGGACAGGGAATCGCTTCAATGAGCAGTTCTTC. Together with reference TRBV2 and TRBJ2-1, the CDR3 gives the full variable domain: EPEVTQTPSHQVTQMGQEVILRCVPISNHLYFYWYRQILGQKVEFLVSFYNNEISEKSEIFDDQFSVERPDGSNFTLKIRSTKLEDSAMYFCASSRTGNRFNEQFFGPGTRLTVL.

This clone has just one count. The rearrangement links TRBV7-8 to TRBJ2-7; no clear D. Germline CDR1 reads SGHVS; CDR2 reads FQNEAQ. The length of the CDR3 is 14 residues. V was shortened by 1 base and J by 1 base, with 8 bases between the two germline ends. The chain's CDR3 is CASSLGPDSYEQYF. CDR3 nucleotides: TGTGCCAGCAGCTTAGGGCCCGATTCCTACGAGCAGTACTTC.